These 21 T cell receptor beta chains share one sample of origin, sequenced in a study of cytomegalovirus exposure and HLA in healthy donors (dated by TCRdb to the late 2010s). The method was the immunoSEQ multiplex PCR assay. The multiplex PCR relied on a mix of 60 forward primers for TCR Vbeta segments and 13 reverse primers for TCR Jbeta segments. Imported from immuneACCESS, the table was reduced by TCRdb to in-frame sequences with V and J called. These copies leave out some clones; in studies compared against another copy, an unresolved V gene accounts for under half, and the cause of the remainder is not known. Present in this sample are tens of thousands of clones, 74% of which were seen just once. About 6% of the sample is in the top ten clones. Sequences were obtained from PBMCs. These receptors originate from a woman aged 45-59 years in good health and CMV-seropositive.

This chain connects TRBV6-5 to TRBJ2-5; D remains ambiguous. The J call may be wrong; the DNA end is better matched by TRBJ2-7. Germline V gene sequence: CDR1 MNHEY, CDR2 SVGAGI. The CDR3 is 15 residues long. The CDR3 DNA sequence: TGTGCCAGCAGTTACGGGCCAGAAAAGTCCTACGAGCAGTACTTC. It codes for CASSYGPEKSYEQYF.

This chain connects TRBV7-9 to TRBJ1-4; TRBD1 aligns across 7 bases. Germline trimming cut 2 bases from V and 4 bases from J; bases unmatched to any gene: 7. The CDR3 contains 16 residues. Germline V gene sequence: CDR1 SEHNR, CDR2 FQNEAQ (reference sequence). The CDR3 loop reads CASSLIHRGLNEKLFF. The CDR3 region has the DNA TGTGCCAGCAGCTTAATTCACAGGGGCCTTAATGAAAAACTGTTTTTT.

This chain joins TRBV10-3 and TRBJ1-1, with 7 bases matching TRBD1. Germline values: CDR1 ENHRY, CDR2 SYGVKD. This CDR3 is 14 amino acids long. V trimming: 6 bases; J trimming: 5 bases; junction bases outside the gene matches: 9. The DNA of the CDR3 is TGTGCCATCAGGGGGCACAGGGGTGAGACTGAAGCTTTCTTT. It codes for CAIRGHRGETEAFF.

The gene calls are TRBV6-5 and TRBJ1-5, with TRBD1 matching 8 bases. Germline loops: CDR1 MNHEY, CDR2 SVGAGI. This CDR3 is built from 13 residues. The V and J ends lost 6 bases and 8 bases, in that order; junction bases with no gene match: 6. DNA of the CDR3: TGTGCCAGCAGCTTCAGGGGGCCGGAGCCCCAGCATTTT. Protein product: CASSFRGPEPQHF.

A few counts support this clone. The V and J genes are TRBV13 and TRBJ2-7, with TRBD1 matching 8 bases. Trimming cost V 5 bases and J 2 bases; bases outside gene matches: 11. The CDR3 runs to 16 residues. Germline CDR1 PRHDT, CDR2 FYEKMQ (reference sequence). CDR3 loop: CASSDRQGARAYEQYF. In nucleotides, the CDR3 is TGTGCCAGCAGCGACAGGCAGGGGGCGAGGGCCTACGAGCAGTACTTC.

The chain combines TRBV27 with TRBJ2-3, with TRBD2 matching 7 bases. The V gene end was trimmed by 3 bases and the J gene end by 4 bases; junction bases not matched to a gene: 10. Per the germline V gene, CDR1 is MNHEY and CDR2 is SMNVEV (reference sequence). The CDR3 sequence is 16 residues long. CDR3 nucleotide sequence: TGTGCCAGCAGTTTTCTTGCGGGAGTAATGGCAGATACGCAGTATTTT. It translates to CASSFLAGVMADTQYF.

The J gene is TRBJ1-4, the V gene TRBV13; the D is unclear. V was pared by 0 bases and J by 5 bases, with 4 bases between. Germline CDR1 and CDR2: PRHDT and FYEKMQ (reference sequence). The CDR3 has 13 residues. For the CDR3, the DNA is TGTGCCAGCAGCTTAGGATCAAATGAAAAACTGTTTTTT. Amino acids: CASSLGSNEKLFF.

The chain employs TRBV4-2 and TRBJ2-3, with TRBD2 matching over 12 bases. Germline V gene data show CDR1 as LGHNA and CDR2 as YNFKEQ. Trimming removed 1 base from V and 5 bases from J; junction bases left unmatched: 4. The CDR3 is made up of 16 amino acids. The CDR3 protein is CASSQVLAGGVDTQYF. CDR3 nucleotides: TGTGCCAGCAGCCAAGTTCTAGCGGGAGGGGTAGATACGCAGTATTTT.

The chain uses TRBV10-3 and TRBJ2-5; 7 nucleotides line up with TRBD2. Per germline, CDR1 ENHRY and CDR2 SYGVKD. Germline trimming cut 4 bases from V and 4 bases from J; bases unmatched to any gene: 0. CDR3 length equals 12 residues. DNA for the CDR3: TGTGCCATCAGTGGGGGGGGAGAGACCCAGTACTTC. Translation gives CAISGGGETQYF.

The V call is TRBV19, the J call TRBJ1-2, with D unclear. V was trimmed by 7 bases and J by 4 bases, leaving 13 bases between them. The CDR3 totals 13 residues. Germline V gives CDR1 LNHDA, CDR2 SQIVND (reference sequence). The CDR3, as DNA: TGTGCCAGTAAGGGAGACAATATCTATGGCTACACCTTC. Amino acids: CASKGDNIYGYTF. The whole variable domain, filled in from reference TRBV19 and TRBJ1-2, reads DGGITQSPKYLFRKEGQNVTLSCEQNLNHDAMYWYRQDPGQGLRLIYYSQIVNDFQKGDIAEGYSVSREKKESFPLTVTSAQKNPTAFYLCASKGDNIYGYTFGSGTRLTVV.

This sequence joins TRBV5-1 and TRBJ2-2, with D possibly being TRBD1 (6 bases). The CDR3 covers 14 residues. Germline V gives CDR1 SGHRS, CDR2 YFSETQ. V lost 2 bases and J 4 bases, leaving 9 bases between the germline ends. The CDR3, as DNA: TGCGCCAGCAGCTTAACAGGGTCCACCGGGGAGCTGTTTTTT. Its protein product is CASSLTGSTGELFF. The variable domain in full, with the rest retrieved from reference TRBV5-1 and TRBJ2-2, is KAGVTQTPRYLIKTRGQQVTLSCSPISGHRSVSWYQQTPGQGLQFLFEYFSETQRNKGNFPGRFSGRQFSNSRSEMNVSTLELGDSALYLCASSLTGSTGELFFGEGSRLTVL.

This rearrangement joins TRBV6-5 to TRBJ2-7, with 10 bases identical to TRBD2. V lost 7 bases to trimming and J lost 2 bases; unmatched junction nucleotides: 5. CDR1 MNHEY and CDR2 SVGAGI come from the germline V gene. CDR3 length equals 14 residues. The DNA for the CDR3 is TGTGCCAGCACTCAAAGCGGGAGGGCCTACGAGCAGTACTTC. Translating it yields CASTQSGRAYEQYF.

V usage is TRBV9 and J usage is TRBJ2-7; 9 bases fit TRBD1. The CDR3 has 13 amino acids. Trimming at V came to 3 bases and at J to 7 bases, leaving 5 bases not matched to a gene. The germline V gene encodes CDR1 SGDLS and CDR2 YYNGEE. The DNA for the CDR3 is TGTGCCAGCAGCGAGGGACAGGGCTTGGAGCAGTACTTC. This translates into CASSEGQGLEQYF. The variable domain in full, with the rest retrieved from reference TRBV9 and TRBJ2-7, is DSGVTQTPKHLITATGQRVTLRCSPRSGDLSVYWYQQSLDQGLQFLIQYYNGEERAKGNILERFSAQQFPDLHSELNLSSLELGDSALYFCASSEGQGLEQYFGPGTRLTVT.

The CDR3 protein is CSVKGGTGVFGQYF. The CDR3 nucleotides are TGCAGCGTCAAGGGTGGGACAGGGGTTTTTGGGCAGTACTTC. The chain uses TRBV29-1 and TRBJ2-7; 10 bases line up with TRBD1. CDR1 SQVTM and CDR2 ANQGSEA come from the germline V gene. Trimming at V came to 6 bases and at J to 9 bases, leaving 14 bases not matched to a gene. The CDR3 contains 14 residues.

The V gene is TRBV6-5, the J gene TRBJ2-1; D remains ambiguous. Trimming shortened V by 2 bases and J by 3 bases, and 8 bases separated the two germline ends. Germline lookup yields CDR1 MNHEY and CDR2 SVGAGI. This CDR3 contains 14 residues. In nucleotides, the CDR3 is TGTGCCAGCAGTTACGTAGCCGGCTACAATGAGCAGTTCTTC. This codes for CASSYVAGYNEQFF.

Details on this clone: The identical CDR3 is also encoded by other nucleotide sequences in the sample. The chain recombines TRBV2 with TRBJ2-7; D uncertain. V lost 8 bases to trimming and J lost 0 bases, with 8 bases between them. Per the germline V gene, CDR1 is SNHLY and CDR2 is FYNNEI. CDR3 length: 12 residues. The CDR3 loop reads CASRVSSYEQYF. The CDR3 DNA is TGTGCCAGCCGGGTGAGCTCCTACGAGCAGTACTTC.

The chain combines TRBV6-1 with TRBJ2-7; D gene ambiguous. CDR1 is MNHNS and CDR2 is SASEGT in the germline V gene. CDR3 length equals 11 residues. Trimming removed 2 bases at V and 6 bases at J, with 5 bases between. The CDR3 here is CASSESREQYF. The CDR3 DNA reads TGTGCCAGCAGTGAAAGCCGCGAGCAGTACTTC.

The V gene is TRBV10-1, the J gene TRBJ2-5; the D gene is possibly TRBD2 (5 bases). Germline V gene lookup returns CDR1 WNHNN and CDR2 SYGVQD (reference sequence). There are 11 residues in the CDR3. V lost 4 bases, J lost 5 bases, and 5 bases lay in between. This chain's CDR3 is CASSGGETQYF. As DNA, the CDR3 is TGCGCCAGCAGTGGAGGGGAGACCCAGTACTTC.

The CDR3 DNA is TGTGCCAGCAGCTTTTTAGCGAATCGAGGGCAGTATTTT. Encoded protein: CASSFLANRGQYF. This rearrangement joins TRBV9 to TRBJ2-3; a possible D gene is TRBD2 (5 bases). Germline CDR1 reads SGDLS; CDR2 reads YYNGEE. V lost 4 bases and J lost 11, with 17 bases in between. CDR3 length: 13 amino acids.

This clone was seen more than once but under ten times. The CDR3 nucleotides read TGTGCCAGCAGTCCCCGGGACTTACTGTACAATGAGCAGTTCTTC. This gives the protein CASSPRDLLYNEQFF. The V and J genes are TRBV28 and TRBJ2-1; a possible D gene is TRBD2 (6 bases). Looked up from germline, CDR1 is MDHEN and CDR2 is SYDVKM. Trimming cost V 5 bases and J 4 bases, with 15 bases left between them. This CDR3 is 15 amino acids long. Looking up the rest from reference TRBV28 and TRBJ2-1 gives the full variable domain: DVKVTQSSRYLVKRTGEKVFLECVQDMDHENMFWYRQDPGLGLRLIYFSYDVKMKEKGDIPEGYSVSREKKERFSLILESASTNQTSMYLCASSPRDLLYNEQFFGPGTRLTVL.

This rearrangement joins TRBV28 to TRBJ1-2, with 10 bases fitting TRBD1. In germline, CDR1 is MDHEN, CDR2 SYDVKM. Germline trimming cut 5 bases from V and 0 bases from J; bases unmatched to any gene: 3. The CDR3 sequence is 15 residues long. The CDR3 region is CASSGQGGANYGYTF. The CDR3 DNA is TGTGCCAGCAGTGGACAGGGGGGAGCTAACTATGGCTACACCTTC.